This T cell receptor (beta chain) was identified during a study of blood T cells in healthy people across ages. Germline V CDR1 and CDR2: WSHSY, SAAADI. V trimming: 7 bases; J trimming: 1 base; junction bases outside the gene matches: 2. This CDR3 has 15 residues. PCR was performed a second time for about 7 to 12 cycles using a sample-barcoded 5' primer and a J-beta primer mix. MiXCR, applied by TCRdb to the 5' RACE reads, yields one record per CDR3 protein. The sample consists of approximately 1.5 million distinct CDR3 sequences, about 32% of them appearing once. The V and J genes are TRBV10-2 and TRBJ2-7; 15 nucleotides match TRBD2. The receptor comes from a woman in her thirties in good health. Input material: blood. The CDR3 is CASKGTSGRSYEQYF. The CDR3, as DNA: TGCGCCAGCAAGGGGACTAGCGGGAGGTCCTACGAGCAGTACTTC.